These 20 T cell receptor beta chains were sequenced from one sample in a study of T cells in tuberculosis. Measured with immunoSEQ multiplex PCR; TCRdb has only the in-frame clones, and not every one. Here the sample spans fewer than 35,000 clones, approximately 95% being singletons. Sequenced input: PBMCs. The source is a donor aged 10-30 years with latent tuberculosis or without tuberculosis infection.

The chain joins TRBV14 to TRBJ2-1; 10 bases fit TRBD2. Germline trimming cut 3 bases from V and 8 bases from J; bases unmatched to any gene: 16. The CDR3 sequence is 18 residues long. CDR1 is SGHDN, CDR2 FVKESK, per germline. This chain's CDR3 is CASSHRRGLARSGDEQFF. CDR3 sequence (DNA): TGTGCCAGCAGCCACCGCAGGGGACTAGCGCGCTCTGGGGATGAGCAGTTCTTC.

This rearrangement joins TRBV19 to TRBJ2-5; TRBD1 matches at 8 bases. CDR3 size: 15 residues. Germline V gene sequence: CDR1 LNHDA, CDR2 SQIVND (reference sequence). After removal of 9 bases from V and 1 base from J, the junction contained 10 bases not matched to a gene. The CDR3 region is CASSLRGLRQETQYF. For the CDR3, the DNA is TGTGCCAGCTCTCTCAGGGGGCTGCGCCAAGAGACCCAGTACTTC. Filled out from reference TRBV19 and TRBJ2-5, the complete variable domain reads DGGITQSPKYLFRKEGQNVTLSCEQNLNHDAMYWYRQDPGQGLRLIYYSQIVNDFQKGDIAEGYSVSREKKESFPLTVTSAQKNPTAFYLCASSLRGLRQETQYFGPGTRLLVL.

The chain recombines TRBV4-3 with TRBJ2-3; TRBD2 matches 13 bases. The CDR3 sequence is 17 residues long. J gave up 6 bases and V 4 bases, and 10 bases lay outside the gene matches. In germline, CDR1 is LGHNA, CDR2 YSLEER. The chain's CDR3 is CASSLVWTSGRVDTQYF. The DNA of the CDR3 is TGCGCCAGCAGCCTCGTTTGGACTAGCGGGAGAGTGGATACGCAGTATTTT.

The CDR3 DNA reads TGTGCCAGCAGTTTCAGACAGGTAGGAGAGACCCAGTACTTC. Amino acid sequence: CASSFRQVGETQYF. V is TRBV5-6 and J is TRBJ2-5; TRBD1 might be the D (6 bases). This CDR3 has 14 amino acids. Germline lookup yields CDR1 SGHDT and CDR2 YYEEEE. Trimming removed 5 bases from V and 4 bases from J, with 15 bases in between.

This rearrangement joins TRBV5-6 to TRBJ1-2, with D maybe TRBD1 (6 bases). V shed 4 bases and J shed 4 bases, with 8 bases lying between them. The germline CDR1 and CDR2 sequences are SGHDT and YYEEEE. This CDR3 has 12 amino acids. The CDR3 region is CASSTGIYGYTF. In DNA, the CDR3 is TGTGCCAGCAGCACAGGGATCTATGGCTACACCTTC. Full variable domain (remainder filled in from reference TRBV5-6 and TRBJ1-2): DAGVTQSPTHLIKTRGQQVTLRCSPKSGHDTVSWYQQALGQGPQFIFQYYEEEERQRGNFPDRFSGHQFPNYSSELNVNALLLGDSALYLCASSTGIYGYTFGSGTRLTVV.

The gene calls are TRBV6-5 and TRBJ1-5, with 9 positions matching TRBD1. The germline V gene has CDR1 MNHEY and CDR2 SVGAGI. The V gene end was trimmed by 2 bases and the J gene end by 2 bases; junction bases not matched to a gene: 4. The CDR3 totals 16 residues. CDR3 sequence: CASSYVRTGGNQPQHF. The CDR3 DNA reads TGTGCCAGCAGTTACGTAAGGACAGGGGGCAATCAGCCCCAGCATTTT.

This chain connects TRBV4-3 to TRBJ2-5; D is unresolved. The CDR3 spans 15 residues. With 0 bases removed from V and 2 bases from J, the gap between germline ends came to 10 bases. Per germline, CDR1 LGHNA and CDR2 YSLEER. The CDR3 nucleotides are TGCGCCAGCAGCCAAGATCTAGGAGAACAAGAGACCCAGTACTTC. Protein product: CASSQDLGEQETQYF.

This sequence joins TRBV18 and TRBJ2-6, with 10 bases matching TRBD1. Germline CDR1 KGHSH, CDR2 LQKENI. Trimming removed 3 bases from V and 0 bases from J; junction bases left unmatched: 2. This CDR3 has 17 amino acids. CDR3: CASSPGQGTSGANVLTF. The CDR3 region has the DNA TGTGCCAGCTCACCGGGACAGGGGACCTCTGGGGCCAACGTCCTGACTTTC. The full variable domain, its missing parts supplied by reference TRBV18 and TRBJ2-6, is NAGVMQNPRHLVRRRGQEARLRCSPMKGHSHVYWYRQLPEEGLKFMVYLQKENIIDESGMPKERFSAEFPKEGPSILRIQQVVRGDSAAYFCASSPGQGTSGANVLTFGAGSRLTVL.

Only one count was recorded for this clone. The genes are TRBV4-1 and TRBJ1-2; maybe TRBD1 (5 bases). This CDR3 has 14 residues. V gave up 4 bases and J gave up 7 bases, with 16 bases separating them. Germline loops: CDR1 MGHRA, CDR2 YSYEKL. The CDR3 sequence is CASSRPGRLGGYTF. The CDR3 nucleotides are TGCGCCAGCAGCCGCCCAGGGCGTCTGGGTGGCTACACCTTC.

The genes are TRBV10-2 and TRBJ2-1; a weak D match, TRBD2 (6 bases). V was shortened by 6 bases and J by 13 bases, with 22 bases between the two germline ends. The CDR3 loop spans 14 amino acids. Germline-derived CDR1 and CDR2 are WSHSY and SAAADI. The CDR3 sequence: CASRSSGPGSAQFF. In nucleotides, the CDR3 is TGCGCCAGCAGAAGTAGCGGACCAGGGTCAGCCCAGTTCTTC.

This clone occurred once. J is TRBJ1-1 and V is TRBV27; 9 bases line up with TRBD1. V dropped 6 bases and J dropped 5; count of bases not matched to a gene: 13. Germline assignment: CDR1 MNHEY and CDR2 SMNVEV (reference sequence). The CDR3 sequence is 16 residues long. CDR3 sequence reads: CASRPTGTGRDTEAFF. CDR3 nucleotide sequence: TGTGCCAGCAGACCTACCGGGACAGGGAGAGATACTGAAGCTTTCTTT.

This chain joins TRBV18 and TRBJ2-6; tentative D call: TRBD2 (6 bases). The CDR3 has 17 residues. V was trimmed by 3 bases and J by 0 bases, leaving 12 bases between them. Germline V gene lookup returns CDR1 KGHSH and CDR2 LQKENI. This CDR3 reads CASSPLASSSGANVLTF. For the CDR3, the DNA is TGTGCCAGCTCACCCCTAGCGTCCAGCTCTGGGGCCAACGTCCTGACTTTC.

The J gene is TRBJ2-3, the V gene TRBV29-1, with D maybe TRBD2 (6 bases). Per germline, CDR1 SQVTM and CDR2 ANQGSEA. The CDR3 extends over 13 amino acids. V lost 7 bases, J lost 2 bases, and 13 bases lay in between. Here the CDR3 reads CSAGSGNTDTQYF. The CDR3 region has the DNA TGCAGCGCCGGTAGCGGAAACACAGATACGCAGTATTTT.

The chain employs TRBV25-1 and TRBJ2-5, with 11 bases aligning to TRBD1. Germline V CDR1 and CDR2: MGHDK, SYGVNS. The CDR3 has 15 residues. V dropped 9 bases and J dropped 3; count of bases not matched to a gene: 9. The CDR3 is CASGPGQGGKETQYF. The CDR3 DNA sequence: TGTGCCAGTGGTCCGGGACAGGGGGGGAAAGAGACCCAGTACTTC.

The V gene is TRBV5-4, the J gene TRBJ1-2, with D perhaps matching TRBD1 (6 bases). The CDR3 runs to 15 residues. The V and J ends lost 2 bases and 5 bases respectively, with 16 bases between them. The germline V gene encodes CDR1 SGHNT and CDR2 YYREEE (reference sequence). CDR3 sequence reads: CASSLIRGRGYGYTF. The CDR3 region has the DNA TGTGCCAGCAGCTTAATCAGGGGACGAGGTTATGGCTACACCTTC.

This clone occurred once. The chain couples TRBV2 to TRBJ2-6; the D is unclear. V dropped 7 bases and J dropped 2 bases, with 9 bases sitting between them. The germline V gene encodes CDR1 SNHLY and CDR2 FYNNEI. The CDR3 runs 14 residues. The CDR3 protein is CASKLPPGANVLTF. The CDR3 DNA is TGTGCCAGCAAACTGCCCCCTGGGGCCAACGTCCTGACTTTC.

This clone has only a few counts. The chain carries TRBV6-9 and TRBJ2-7, with TRBD2 matching over 7 bases. Looked up from germline, CDR1 is MNHGY and CDR2 is SVAAGI. This CDR3 contains 14 residues. V was clipped by 2 bases and J by 5 bases; unmatched bases: 6. Here the CDR3 reads CASSYSGAGDEQYF. The DNA for the CDR3 is TGTGCCAGCAGTTATAGTGGGGCGGGAGACGAGCAGTACTTC.

The genes are TRBV7-8 and TRBJ2-7; 8 positions match TRBD2. The V segment lost 5 bases and the J segment 6 bases; nucleotides outside the gene matches: 9. From germline, CDR1 is SGHVS and CDR2 FQNEAQ. There are 14 residues in the CDR3. The CDR3 loop is CASSPGAGVGEQYF. DNA for the CDR3: TGTGCCAGCAGCCCCGGAGCGGGAGTAGGCGAGCAGTACTTC.

The chain uses TRBV30 and TRBJ2-1; D gene ambiguous. V shed 0 bases and J shed 8 bases, with 5 bases lying between them. CDR1 is GTSNPN, CDR2 SVGIG, per germline (reference sequence). The CDR3 totals 11 residues. In DNA, the CDR3 is TGTGCCTGGAGTGTATTCTATGAGCAGTTCTTC. Protein: CAWSVFYEQFF.

This clone was seen just once. The chain links TRBV19 to TRBJ1-5, with TRBD1 as a possible D gene (5 bases). The CDR3 has 12 residues. Germline-derived CDR1 and CDR2 are LNHDA and SQIVND (reference sequence). Trimming stripped 5 bases from V and 4 bases from J, with 6 bases between. The CDR3 sequence: CASSQGNQPQHF. DNA for the CDR3: TGTGCCAGTAGTCAGGGTAATCAGCCCCAGCATTTT.